This T cell receptor (beta chain) was sequenced in a study of blood T cell repertoires in COVID-19. Overall study context: COVID-19 samples collected from the United States, Italy and Spain covered acute and convalescent phases. In each case, the material was cDNA or gDNA derived from T cells, B-cell-depleted T cells, or PBMCs.

This clone was seen a few times. Looked up from germline, CDR1 is SGHTA and CDR2 is FQGNSA. CDR3 length: 17 amino acids. The V and J ends lost 4 bases and 6 bases respectively, with 24 bases between them. The authors' processing: Reference gene primer amplification yielded estimated nucleated cell counts. Repertoires were generated with immunoSEQ multiplex PCR, while TCRdb's copy carries only in-frame clones and drops some. V, J and clone size are taken as reported in that table, and D and trimming were inferred from the DNA itself. The data contain 100,000 to 150,000 clones, around three quarters of them singletons.

This clonotype originated in a man in his forties with active or convalescent COVID-19. The sample consisted of peripheral blood. V usage is TRBV7-2 and J usage is TRBJ1-1; D perhaps matches TRBD1 (5 bases). DNA for the CDR3: TGTGCCAGCAGCTCCCCTGGGACGAAAGGAAGGGAGGCTGAAGCTTTCTTT. Encoded protein: CASSSPGTKGREAEAFF.